This T cell receptor beta chain was obtained from a study of cytomegalovirus exposure and HLA in healthy donors. Those who donated were healthy bone marrow donors. Donors sampled were nominally healthy, though unrecorded immune exposures were likely. Amplification used 60 Vbeta primers and 13 Jbeta primers. Clones were sequenced by immunoSEQ multiplex PCR, and TCRdb holds only the in-frame ones, with some missing. The sample features tens of thousands of clones, with approximately 13% in its top ten. This CDR3 contains 15 residues. V lost 6 bases and J 2 bases, leaving 15 bases between the germline ends. CDR1 is MGHDK, CDR2 SYGVNS, per germline.

The sequenced sample was PBMCs. This chain connects TRBV25-1 to TRBJ2-3; no clear D. This receptor was obtained from a young man in good health and CMV-seropositive. The CDR3 is CASSTPHTHTDTQYF. The CDR3 DNA is TGTGCCAGCAGCACCCCGCATACTCACACAGATACGCAGTATTTT.